Described below is a single TCR beta chain sequence and its context. Its cognate antigen is unknown. TRB rearrangements spanning V, D and J were amplified using mixed TRB-A/B primers. In TCRdb, the multiplex PCR reads were re-called with MiXCR into one record per CDR3 protein. The repertoire holds about 6,600 distinct CDR3 sequences, with roughly 31% as singletons. Peripheral blood genomic DNA, not sorted cells or RNA, was the template. The sample belongs to a study of T cell repertoires in aging, cancer and after chemotherapy. Findings and caveats of the study: Untreated cancer patients had significantly lower blood TCR diversity than age-matched healthy donors.

The germline gives CDR1 MNHEY, CDR2 SVGAGI. The CDR3 consists of 15 residues. The V end lost 7 bases, the J end lost 7 bases, and 19 bases lay between the germline ends. The gene calls are TRBV6-5 and TRBJ2-2; D might be TRBD1 (6 bases). The sequenced sample was blood. The receptor was isolated from a human donor with a blood cancer. The donor label of this sample is uncertain. As DNA, the CDR3 is TGTGCCAGCAATTCTACAGGGAGTAATGGCGGGGAGCTGTTTTTT. Its protein is CASNSTGSNGGELFF.